These T cell receptor beta chains were read from a single sample in a study of T-cell memory formation after mild COVID-19. TCRdb re-called the 5' RACE reads with MiXCR, one entry per CDR3 protein. The sample comprises fewer than 200,000 distinct CDR3 sequences, around 21% of which are singletons, and more than 20% rests with the top ten. Sequenced input: PBMCs or a T cell subset sorted from them (not recorded which). These receptor sequences come from an adult woman who had mild COVID-19 (a few samples of this study predate the infection). Cell type and time point are not known. Both conserved end residues are part of each CDR3. A D gene is named only where the DNA matches it firmly. Rows give clone size only sometimes, using once, few, many, or a class for an expanded clone.

>NA|TRBV7-6|NA|TRBJ2-2
TGTGCCACGGTTCCCTTTGGCGGGGAGCTGTTTTTT
CATVPFGGELFF
>NA|TRBV20-1|NA|TRBJ1-5
TGCAGTGCTAGAGACAGTAGCAATCAGCCCCAGCATTTT
CSARDSSNQPQHF
>few|TRBV7-9|NA|TRBJ1-2
TGTGCCAGCAGCTCTCGGGACACCGGAGGCGGCTACACCTTC
CASSSRDTGGGYTF
>NA|TRBV19|TRBD2|TRBJ2-1
TGTGCCAGTAGTATGGGACTAGCGTCATACAATGAGCAGTTCTTC
CASSMGLASYNEQFF
>many|TRBV13|TRBD2|TRBJ2-3
TGTGCCAGCAGCCTTAGCGGGGGAGGATCAGATACGCAGTATTTT
CASSLSGGGSDTQYF
>NA|TRBV15|NA|TRBJ2-1
TGTGCCACCAGCAGAGGGGGAGCTCGGGAGCAGTTCTTC
CATSRGGAREQFF
>few|TRBV11-1|NA|TRBJ2-7
TGTGCCAGCAGCTTAGCGGAGCGGGCTAGCTCCTACGAGCAGTACTTC
CASSLAERASSYEQYF
>few|TRBV6-4|TRBD1|TRBJ1-2
TGTGCCAGCAGTGACACCAAACAGGGGGACTATGGCTACACCTTC
CASSDTKQGDYGYTF
>few|TRBV9|NA|TRBJ2-1
TGTGCCAGCAGCCCGGGGACTCCCGGCAATGAGCAGTTCTTC
CASSPGTPGNEQFF
>few|TRBV9|NA|TRBJ2-2
TGTGCCAGCAGCCCAGAGCAGGAAGCGAACACCGGGGAGCTGTTTTTT
CASSPEQEANTGELFF
>NA|TRBV25-1|NA|TRBJ2-5
TGTGCCAGCAGTGAGGTGGTACGTTGGGAGACCCAGTACTTC
CASSEVVRWETQYF
>NA|TRBV4-3|TRBD2|TRBJ2-1
TGCGCCAGCAGCCAAGATTTCGAGGGAGGGAGGAATGAGCAGTTCTTC
CASSQDFEGGRNEQFF
>few|TRBV7-9|NA|TRBJ1-1
TGTGCCAGCAGCTTAGCGTACACCACCACTGAAGCTTTCTTT
CASSLAYTTTEAFF
>few|TRBV7-6|NA|TRBJ2-6
TGTGCCAGCAGCTTAGCCTACTCTGGGGCCAACGTCCTGACTTTC
CASSLAYSGANVLTF
>NA|TRBV6-2/TRBV6-3|TRBD2|TRBJ2-1
TGTGCCAGCAGTAAACTAGCGGGAGGGTCCGATGAGCAGTTCTTC
CASSKLAGGSDEQFF
>NA|TRBV7-9|TRBD1|TRBJ1-2
TGTGCCAGCAGTTCTCACGGCTTAGGACAGGGTAAAGGGTATGGCTACACCTTC
CASSSHGLGQGKGYGYTF
>NA|TRBV20-1|TRBD2|TRBJ2-3
TGCAGTGCTAGAGATCGGACTAGCGGGACAACCACAGATACGCAGTATTTT
CSARDRTSGTTTDTQYF
>few|TRBV5-1|NA|TRBJ2-3
TGCGCCAGCACCGCCGGACAGTTTAGCACAGATACGCAGTATTTT
CASTAGQFSTDTQYF
>NA|TRBV6-6|TRBD2|TRBJ2-1
TGTGCCAGCAGTTTAGGACTAGCGAATAGATACGACAATGAGCAGTTCTTC
CASSLGLANRYDNEQFF
>NA|TRBV7-9|NA|TRBJ1-6
TGTGCCAGCAGCTTATATGGCAATTCACCCCTCCACTTT
CASSLYGNSPLHF
>NA|TRBV10-3|NA|TRBJ2-6
TGTGCCACCACGGACCAGCCCTCTGGGGCCAACGTCCTGACTTTC
CATTDQPSGANVLTF
>NA|TRBV28|TRBD1|TRBJ1-1
TGTGCCAGCAGTAAGCCCGGGACAGGGGTTTTGTACACTGAAGCTTTCTTT
CASSKPGTGVLYTEAFF
>NA|TRBV7-9|TRBD1|TRBJ1-1
TGTGCCAGCGGACAGGGACGCTTCAACACTGAAGCTTTCTTT
CASGQGRFNTEAFF
>many|TRBV4-3|NA|TRBJ2-1
TGCGCCAGCAGCCAAGAGGGCGCTAGGAGCTCCTACAATGAGCAGTTCTTC
CASSQEGARSSYNEQFF
>few|TRBV20-1|TRBD2|TRBJ2-1
TGCAGTGCTAGAGATCGATCTAGCGGGAGGCCGCGGAATGAGCAGTTCTTC
CSARDRSSGRPRNEQFF
>few|TRBV7-9|NA|TRBJ2-2
TGTGCCAGCAGCTTAGTAACAGGGCCCGGGGAGCTGTTTTTT
CASSLVTGPGELFF
>NA|TRBV5-1|TRBD1|TRBJ1-1
TGCGCCAGCACTTCTTCGCGACAGGGTGTCACTGAAGCTTTCTTT
CASTSSRQGVTEAFF
>NA|TRBV5-1|NA|TRBJ2-2
TGCGCCAGCAGCTTGGTACAGGTATCGAACACCGGGGAGCTGTTTTTT
CASSLVQVSNTGELFF
>NA|TRBV13|TRBD1|TRBJ2-7
TGTGCCAGCAGCTTAAAGGGACAGGTCTACGAGCAGTACTTC
CASSLKGQVYEQYF
>NA|TRBV4-2|TRBD2|TRBJ2-7
TGTGCCAGCAGCCCCGGACTAGCGGGGAGTAGCTCCTACGAGCAGTACTTC
CASSPGLAGSSSYEQYF
>NA|TRBV20-1|NA|TRBJ2-7
TGCAGTGCTAGAGATCTTTCCTACGAGCAGTACTTC
CSARDLSYEQYF
>NA|TRBV12-3/TRBV12-4|NA|TRBJ2-1
TGTGCCAGCAGTTTATTCGACCCCTATGAGCAGTTCTTC
CASSLFDPYEQFF
>NA|TRBV4-3|NA|TRBJ1-1
TGCGCCAGCAGCCAAGATTTTTATCTGACGGGTACGACTGAAGCTTTCTTT
CASSQDFYLTGTTEAFF
>few|TRBV24-1|TRBD1|TRBJ1-4
TGTGCCACCAGTGACCAGCCGGGACAGGGAGGTGAAAAACTGTTTTTT
CATSDQPGQGGEKLFF
>few|TRBV7-8|NA|TRBJ2-7
TGTGCCAGCAGCTTAGTCGGGGTAGCGGACTCCTCCTACGAGCAGTACTTC
CASSLVGVADSSYEQYF